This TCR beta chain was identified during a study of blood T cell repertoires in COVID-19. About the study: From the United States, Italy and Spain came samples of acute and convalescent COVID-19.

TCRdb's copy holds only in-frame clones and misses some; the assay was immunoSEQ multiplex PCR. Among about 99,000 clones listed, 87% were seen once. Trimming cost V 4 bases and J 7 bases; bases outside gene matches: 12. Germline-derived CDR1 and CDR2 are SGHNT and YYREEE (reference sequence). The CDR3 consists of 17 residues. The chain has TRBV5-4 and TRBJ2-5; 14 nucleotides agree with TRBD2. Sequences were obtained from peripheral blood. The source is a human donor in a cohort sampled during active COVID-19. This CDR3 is CASSKGLAGDSIGTQYF. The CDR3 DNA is TGTGCCAGCAGCAAGGGACTAGCGGGAGATTCGATTGGGACCCAGTACTTC.